These T cell receptor beta chains were read from a single sample in a study of blood T cells in healthy people across ages. MiXCR, applied by TCRdb to the 5' RACE reads, yields one record per CDR3 protein. The sample gives more than 800,000 distinct CDR3 sequences, 40% to 45% of which show up once; under 20% is in the top ten. The sequenced sample was blood. Receptors were obtained from a woman aged 55-69 years in good health. CDR3s leave out the opening cysteine and the closing phenylalanine or tryptophan. Clone size is stated in some rows and not others, as once, few, many or a class when expanded.

J gene: TRBJ1-2
V gene: TRBV4-1
clone size: .
CDR3 protein: ASAGTGGIRGYT

J gene: TRBJ2-3
V gene: TRBV29-1
clone size: .
CDR3 protein: SVAATPLSPDTQY

J gene: TRBJ1-2
V gene: TRBV7-9
clone size: few
CDR3 protein: ASSLMPGSDGYT

J gene: TRBJ2-1
V gene: TRBV7-8
clone size: .
CDR3 protein: ASSLVVGASPREQF

J gene: TRBJ1-2
V gene: TRBV9
clone size: .
CDR3 protein: AGSGDGFYGYT

J gene: TRBJ2-3
V gene: TRBV7-2
clone size: .
CDR3 protein: ASSRQVTDTQY

J gene: TRBJ2-5
V gene: TRBV9
clone size: .
CDR3 protein: ASTNSGRSETQY

J gene: TRBJ2-5
V gene: TRBV11-2
clone size: .
CDR3 protein: ASSHPARRTQETQY

J gene: TRBJ1-1
V gene: TRBV7-9
clone size: .
CDR3 protein: ASSPHGGTEAF

J gene: TRBJ2-1
V gene: TRBV5-5
clone size: few
CDR3 protein: ASSLVQGLYNEQF

J gene: TRBJ2-2
V gene: TRBV2
clone size: .
CDR3 protein: ASSMNQWVGELF

J gene: TRBJ2-2
V gene: TRBV6-6
clone size: many
CDR3 protein: ASSYSGARTGELF

J gene: TRBJ2-7
V gene: TRBV4-3
clone size: .
CDR3 protein: ASSQDLDSYEQY

J gene: TRBJ1-2
V gene: TRBV12-3/TRBV12-4
clone size: few
CDR3 protein: ASSSSNYGYT

J gene: TRBJ2-5
V gene: TRBV7-2
clone size: few
CDR3 protein: ASSSGGAHETQY

J gene: TRBJ2-7
V gene: TRBV6-1
clone size: .
CDR3 protein: ASSEMGQSYEQY

J gene: TRBJ1-2
V gene: TRBV29-1
clone size: .
CDR3 protein: SVSSGYT

J gene: TRBJ2-7
V gene: TRBV5-1
clone size: .
CDR3 protein: ASSPRGGSGREQY

J gene: TRBJ2-5
V gene: TRBV4-2
clone size: .
CDR3 protein: ASSQVTQETQY

J gene: TRBJ2-1
V gene: TRBV28
clone size: .
CDR3 protein: ASSEMGGAYNEQF

J gene: TRBJ1-6
V gene: TRBV6-6
clone size: .
CDR3 protein: ASSYQGTNSPLH

J gene: TRBJ1-2
V gene: TRBV3-1
clone size: .
CDR3 protein: ASSQNPRTSNYGYT

J gene: TRBJ2-7
V gene: TRBV20-1
clone size: few
CDR3 protein: SADGTSGSTYEQY

J gene: TRBJ2-7
V gene: TRBV21-1
clone size: .
CDR3 protein: ASSKGASGNHEQY

J gene: TRBJ1-1
V gene: TRBV5-1
clone size: few
CDR3 protein: ASKHRDRGRTEAF

J gene: TRBJ2-5
V gene: TRBV24-1
clone size: .
CDR3 protein: ATSEGGTSGSQTQY

J gene: TRBJ2-1
V gene: TRBV5-1
clone size: .
CDR3 protein: ASSWGLAEYNEQF

J gene: TRBJ1-5
V gene: TRBV28
clone size: .
CDR3 protein: ASRRGAGGNQPQH

J gene: TRBJ2-3
V gene: TRBV3-1
clone size: .
CDR3 protein: ASSQPGGRGFTDTQY

J gene: TRBJ2-7
V gene: TRBV4-2
clone size: few
CDR3 protein: ASSQERSYEQY

J gene: TRBJ1-4
V gene: TRBV6-6
clone size: .
CDR3 protein: ASSYDLGGEKLF

J gene: .
V gene: TRBV5-1
clone size: few
CDR3 protein: ASPRGGNPYNEQY

J gene: TRBJ1-2
V gene: TRBV5-1
clone size: .
CDR3 protein: ASSRRGQGSSGYT

J gene: TRBJ1-2
V gene: TRBV15
clone size: .
CDR3 protein: ATSRDLSPDYGYT

J gene: TRBJ2-7
V gene: TRBV5-6
clone size: few
CDR3 protein: ASSFDREDEQY

J gene: TRBJ2-7
V gene: TRBV5-6
clone size: many
CDR3 protein: ASSLGLSSYEQY

J gene: TRBJ2-3
V gene: TRBV4-1
clone size: .
CDR3 protein: ASSPQGLAGSDTQY

J gene: TRBJ2-1
V gene: TRBV7-2
clone size: few
CDR3 protein: ASSLVPREQF

J gene: TRBJ2-3
V gene: TRBV6-5
clone size: .
CDR3 protein: ASSYWAGDTDTQY

J gene: TRBJ2-4
V gene: TRBV20-1
clone size: few
CDR3 protein: SANPPTLGGAKNIQY

J gene: TRBJ2-5
V gene: TRBV7-9
clone size: .
CDR3 protein: ASSPGLAGLTGETQY

J gene: TRBJ2-3
V gene: TRBV20-1
clone size: few
CDR3 protein: SAAGPHADTQY

J gene: TRBJ2-3
V gene: TRBV27
clone size: .
CDR3 protein: ASSLWTGADTQY

J gene: TRBJ2-3
V gene: TRBV10-3
clone size: many
CDR3 protein: AIRNRGTDTQY

J gene: .
V gene: TRBV12-3/TRBV12-4
clone size: .
CDR3 protein: ASSFASIFSYEQY

J gene: TRBJ2-7
V gene: TRBV28
clone size: .
CDR3 protein: ASSSNRDSPYEQY

J gene: TRBJ2-7
V gene: TRBV9
clone size: .
CDR3 protein: ASSETGALSRQY

J gene: TRBJ2-4
V gene: TRBV12-3/TRBV12-4
clone size: .
CDR3 protein: ASTLTSGRGNEQY

J gene: TRBJ1-2
V gene: TRBV29-1
clone size: .
CDR3 protein: SVVGGQAFDYGYT

J gene: TRBJ1-5
V gene: TRBV19
clone size: .
CDR3 protein: ASSIMRGGAGQPQH

J gene: TRBJ2-7
V gene: TRBV2
clone size: .
CDR3 protein: ASSDAAGKEQY